This T cell receptor (beta chain) comes out of a study of PD-L1 blockade in urothelial cancer. Looking at the study overall: Patients had undergone 0 to 3 prior chemotherapy regimens. Samples came from 3 weeks, at the second dose, and 6 weeks into treatment.

V was shortened by 5 bases and J by 2 bases, with 10 bases between the two germline ends. The CDR3 has 14 amino acids. Germline lookup yields CDR1 LGHNT and CDR2 FRNRAP. General study findings and limits: Durable benefit accompanied greater 3-week expansion of tumor-associated blood clones.

Using immunoSEQ multiplex PCR, the repertoire was profiled, and TCRdb retains in-frame clones only, with some absent. The data show tens of thousands of clones, about 85% seen once. Time point here: peripheral blood 6 weeks after treatment start. About this clone itself: Antigen: not known.

The sequence was obtained from a man aged 45-65 years with urothelial cancer. Sequencing was performed on PBMCs, taken around atezolizumab (anti-PD-L1) treatment. The chain couples TRBV12-5 to TRBJ1-5; no clear D gene. The CDR3 region is CASGPEGGNQPQHF. CDR3 DNA: TGTGCTAGTGGTCCTGAGGGTGGCAATCAGCCCCAGCATTTT.